This T cell receptor beta chain originates from a study of blood T cell repertoires in COVID-19. For the study at large: Specimens from acute and convalescent COVID-19 originated in the United States, Italy and Spain. Nucleic acid was either cDNA or gDNA, and it came from T cells, B-cell-depleted T cells, or PBMCs.

Source study methods: The authors estimated nucleated cell counts from reference gene primer amplification. The repertoire was sequenced with immunoSEQ multiplex PCR; TCRdb's copy has only in-frame clones and lacks some. The V and J calls and clone size were taken over from that table, and D and trimming were inferred from the DNA. Of some 220,000 clones in the sample, 75% to 85% were seen once. Germline CDR1 and CDR2: SGHTA and FQGNSA. The CDR3 extends over 13 amino acids. The V end lost 5 bases, the J end lost 2 bases, and 9 bases lay between the germline ends. This clone was observed a handful of times.

This chain joins TRBV7-2 and TRBJ1-2, with D unresolved. This receptor was obtained from a man in his forties or fifties with active or convalescent COVID-19. Sequenced: peripheral blood. This CDR3 is CASSPLVNYGYTF. The CDR3 DNA reads TGTGCCAGCAGCCCCCTAGTGAACTATGGCTACACCTTC. The full variable domain, in which reference TRBV7-2 and TRBJ1-2 provide the parts outside the CDR3, is GAGVSQSPSNKVTEKGKDVELRCDPISGHTALYWYRQSLGQGLEFLIYFQGNSAPDKSGLPSDRFSAERTGGSVSTLTIQRTQQEDSAVYLCASSPLVNYGYTFGSGTRLTVV.